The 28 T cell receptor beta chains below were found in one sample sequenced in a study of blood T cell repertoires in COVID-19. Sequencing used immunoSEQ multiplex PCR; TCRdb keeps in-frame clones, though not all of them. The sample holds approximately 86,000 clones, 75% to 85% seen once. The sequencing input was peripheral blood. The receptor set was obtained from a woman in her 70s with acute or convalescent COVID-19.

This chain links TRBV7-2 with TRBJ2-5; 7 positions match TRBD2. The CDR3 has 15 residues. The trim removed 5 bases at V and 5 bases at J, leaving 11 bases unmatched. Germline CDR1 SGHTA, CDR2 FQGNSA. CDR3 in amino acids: CASSLRAGREETQYF. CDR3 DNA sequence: TGTGCCAGCAGCCTTCGAGCGGGAAGGGAGGAGACCCAGTACTTC.

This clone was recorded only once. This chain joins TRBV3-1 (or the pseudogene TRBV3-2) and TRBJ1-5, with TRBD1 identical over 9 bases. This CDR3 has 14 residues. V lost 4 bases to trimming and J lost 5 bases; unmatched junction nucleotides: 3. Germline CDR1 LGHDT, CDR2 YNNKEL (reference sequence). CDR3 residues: CASSPTGGYQPQHF. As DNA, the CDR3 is TGTGCCAGCAGCCCCACAGGGGGCTATCAGCCCCAGCATTTT.

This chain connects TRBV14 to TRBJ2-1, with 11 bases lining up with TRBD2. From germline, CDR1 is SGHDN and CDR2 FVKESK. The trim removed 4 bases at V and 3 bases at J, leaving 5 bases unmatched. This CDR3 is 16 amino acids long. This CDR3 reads CASSLRLAGFYNEQFF. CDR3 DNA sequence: TGTGCCAGCAGCCTTAGACTAGCGGGATTCTACAATGAGCAGTTCTTC.

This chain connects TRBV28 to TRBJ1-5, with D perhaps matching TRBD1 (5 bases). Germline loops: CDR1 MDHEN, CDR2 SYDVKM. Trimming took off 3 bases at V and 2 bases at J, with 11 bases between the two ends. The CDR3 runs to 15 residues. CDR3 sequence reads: CASSLGRGGNQPQHF. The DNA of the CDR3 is TGTGCCAGCAGTTTGGGGAGGGGTGGCAATCAGCCCCAGCATTTT.

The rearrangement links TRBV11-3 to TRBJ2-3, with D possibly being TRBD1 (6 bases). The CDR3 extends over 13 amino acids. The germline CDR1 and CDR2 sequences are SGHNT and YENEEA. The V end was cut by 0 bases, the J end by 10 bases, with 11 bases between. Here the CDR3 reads CASSLDLQGPQYF. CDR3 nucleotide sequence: TGTGCCAGCAGCTTAGACCTACAGGGCCCGCAGTATTTT.

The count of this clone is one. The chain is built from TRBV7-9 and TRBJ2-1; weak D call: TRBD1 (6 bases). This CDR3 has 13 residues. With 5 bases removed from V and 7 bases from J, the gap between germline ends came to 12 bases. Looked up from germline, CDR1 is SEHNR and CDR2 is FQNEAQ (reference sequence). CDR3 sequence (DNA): TGTGCCAGCAGCGAGCCAGGGGAGAATGAGCAGTTCTTC. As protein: CASSEPGENEQFF.

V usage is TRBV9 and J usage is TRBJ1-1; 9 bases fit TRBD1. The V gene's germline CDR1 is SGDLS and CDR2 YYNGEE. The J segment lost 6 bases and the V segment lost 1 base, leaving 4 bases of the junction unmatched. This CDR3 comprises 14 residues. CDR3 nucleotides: TGTGCCAGCAGCGTAACCGGGACAGGGTCTGAAGCTTTCTTT. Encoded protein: CASSVTGTGSEAFF.

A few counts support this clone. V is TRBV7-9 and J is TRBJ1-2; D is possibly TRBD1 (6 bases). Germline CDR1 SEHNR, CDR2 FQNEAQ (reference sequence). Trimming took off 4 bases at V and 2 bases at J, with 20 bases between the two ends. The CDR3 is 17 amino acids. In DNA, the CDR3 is TGTGCCAGCAGCTCACCTCTTGGGGGCAGGGGAAACTATGGCTACACCTTC. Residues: CASSSPLGGRGNYGYTF. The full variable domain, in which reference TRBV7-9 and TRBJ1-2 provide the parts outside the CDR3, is DTGVSQNPRHKITKRGQNVTFRCDPISEHNRLYWYRQTLGQGPEFLTYFQNEAQLEKSRLLSDRFSAERPKGSFSTLEIQRTEQGDSAMYLCASSSPLGGRGNYGYTFGSGTRLTVV.

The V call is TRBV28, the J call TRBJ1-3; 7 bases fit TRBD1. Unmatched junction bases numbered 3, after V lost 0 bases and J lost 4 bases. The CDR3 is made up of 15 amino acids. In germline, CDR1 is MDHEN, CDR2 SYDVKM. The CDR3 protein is CASSLWTGQGNTIYF. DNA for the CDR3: TGTGCCAGCAGTTTATGGACGGGACAGGGAAACACCATATATTTT.

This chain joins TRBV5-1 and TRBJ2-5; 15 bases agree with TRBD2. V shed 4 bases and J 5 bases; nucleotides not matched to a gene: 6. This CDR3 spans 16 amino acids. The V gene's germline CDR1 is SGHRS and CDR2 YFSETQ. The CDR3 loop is CASSAGLAGGRETQYF. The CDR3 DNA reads TGCGCCAGCAGCGCGGGACTAGCGGGGGGTCGGGAGACCCAGTACTTC. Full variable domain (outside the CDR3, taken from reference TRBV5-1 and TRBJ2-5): KAGVTQTPRYLIKTRGQQVTLSCSPISGHRSVSWYQQTPGQGLQFLFEYFSETQRNKGNFPGRFSGRQFSNSRSEMNVSTLELGDSALYLCASSAGLAGGRETQYFGPGTRLLVL.

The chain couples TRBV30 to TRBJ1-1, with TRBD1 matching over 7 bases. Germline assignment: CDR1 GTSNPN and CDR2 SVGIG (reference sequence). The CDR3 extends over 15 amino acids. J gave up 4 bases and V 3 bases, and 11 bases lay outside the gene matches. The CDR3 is CAWRPKGGAGTEAFF. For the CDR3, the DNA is TGTGCCTGGAGACCTAAAGGGGGCGCAGGCACTGAAGCTTTCTTT.

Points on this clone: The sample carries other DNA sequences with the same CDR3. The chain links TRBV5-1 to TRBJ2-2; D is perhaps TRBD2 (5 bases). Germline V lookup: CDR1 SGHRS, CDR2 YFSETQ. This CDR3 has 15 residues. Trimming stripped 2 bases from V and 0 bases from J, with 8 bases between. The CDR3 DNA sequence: TGCGCCAGCAGCTTAAGCGGATCGAACACCGGGGAGCTGTTTTTT. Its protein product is CASSLSGSNTGELFF.

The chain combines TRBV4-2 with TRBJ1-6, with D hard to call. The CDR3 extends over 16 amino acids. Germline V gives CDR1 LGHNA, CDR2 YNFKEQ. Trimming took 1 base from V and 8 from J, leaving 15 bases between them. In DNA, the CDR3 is TGTGCCAGCAGCCAAGGTGTCAGGCTCCAAGATTCACCCCTCCACTTT. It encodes CASSQGVRLQDSPLHF.

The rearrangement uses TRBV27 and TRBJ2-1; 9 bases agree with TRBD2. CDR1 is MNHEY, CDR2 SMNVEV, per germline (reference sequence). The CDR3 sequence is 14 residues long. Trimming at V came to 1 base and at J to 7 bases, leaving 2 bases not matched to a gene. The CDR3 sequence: CASSLWLAGNEQFF. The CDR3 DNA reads TGTGCCAGCAGTTTATGGCTAGCGGGAAATGAGCAGTTCTTC.

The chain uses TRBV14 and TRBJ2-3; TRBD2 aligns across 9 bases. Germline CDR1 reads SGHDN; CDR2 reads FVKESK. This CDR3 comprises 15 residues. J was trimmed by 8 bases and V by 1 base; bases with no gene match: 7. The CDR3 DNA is TGTGCCAGCAGCCAAGGTAGCGGGGGAACGGGTACGCAGTATTTT. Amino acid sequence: CASSQGSGGTGTQYF.

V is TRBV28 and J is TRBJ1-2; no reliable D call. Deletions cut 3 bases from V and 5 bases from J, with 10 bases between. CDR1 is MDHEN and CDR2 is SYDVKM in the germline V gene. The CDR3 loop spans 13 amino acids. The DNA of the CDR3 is TGTGCCAGCAGTTTTCCAGGCCTTTATGGCTACACCTTC. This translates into CASSFPGLYGYTF.

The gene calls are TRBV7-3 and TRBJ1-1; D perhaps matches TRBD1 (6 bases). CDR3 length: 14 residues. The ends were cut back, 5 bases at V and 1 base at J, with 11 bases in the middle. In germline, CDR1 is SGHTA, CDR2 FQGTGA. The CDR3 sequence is CASSPGDENTEAFF. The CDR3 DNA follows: TGTGCCAGCAGCCCAGGGGACGAGAACACTGAAGCTTTCTTT.

The CDR3 DNA follows: TGTGCCAGCAGCTTAGTTGGAGGGCTCGAAGGGACCGGGGAGCTGTTTTTT. Its protein product is CASSLVGGLEGTGELFF. The gene calls are TRBV13 and TRBJ2-2; possibly TRBD2 for D (6 bases). The germline V and J ends were trimmed by 1 base and 5 bases, with 17 bases remaining between them. There are 17 residues in the CDR3. Germline V lookup: CDR1 PRHDT, CDR2 FYEKMQ (reference sequence).

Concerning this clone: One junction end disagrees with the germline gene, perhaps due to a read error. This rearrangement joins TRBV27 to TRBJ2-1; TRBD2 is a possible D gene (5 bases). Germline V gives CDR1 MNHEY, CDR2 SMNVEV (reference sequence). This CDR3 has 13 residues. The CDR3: CASVASRLERPLF. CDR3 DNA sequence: TGTGCCAGTGTAGCGAGCCGGTTGGAGCGGCCCCTCTTC.

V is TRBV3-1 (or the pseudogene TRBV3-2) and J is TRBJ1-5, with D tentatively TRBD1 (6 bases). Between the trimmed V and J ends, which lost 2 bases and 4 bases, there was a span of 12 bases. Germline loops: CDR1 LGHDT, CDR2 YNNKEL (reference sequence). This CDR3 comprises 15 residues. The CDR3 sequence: CASSQTGQTNQPQHF. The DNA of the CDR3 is TGTGCCAGCAGCCAAACAGGACAGACGAATCAGCCCCAGCATTTT.

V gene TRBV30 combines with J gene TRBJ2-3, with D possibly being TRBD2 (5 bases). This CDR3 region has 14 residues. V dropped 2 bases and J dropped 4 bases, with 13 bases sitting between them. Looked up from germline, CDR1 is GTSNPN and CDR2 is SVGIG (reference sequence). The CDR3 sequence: CAWSRGRLADTQYF. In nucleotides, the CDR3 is TGTGCCTGGAGTCGTGGGAGATTGGCAGATACGCAGTATTTT. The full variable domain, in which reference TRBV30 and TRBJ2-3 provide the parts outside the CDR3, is SQTIHQWPATLVQPVGSPLSLECTVEGTSNPNLYWYRQAAGRGLQLLFYSVGIGQISSEVPQNLSASRPQDRQFILSSKKLLLSDSGFYLCAWSRGRLADTQYFGPGTRLTVL.

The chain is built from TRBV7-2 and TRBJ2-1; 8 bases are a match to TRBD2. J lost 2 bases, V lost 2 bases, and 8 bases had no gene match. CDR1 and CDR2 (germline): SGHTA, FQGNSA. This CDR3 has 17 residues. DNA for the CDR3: TGTGCCAGCAGCTTATTATCGGGAGGGCCCCCCTACAATGAGCAGTTCTTC. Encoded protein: CASSLLSGGPPYNEQFF.

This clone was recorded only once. CDR3 sequence: CASSLTGPPYEQYF. DNA of the CDR3: TGTGCCAGCAGTCTGACAGGGCCCCCCTACGAGCAGTACTTC. The chain employs TRBV6-5 and TRBJ2-7, with 7 positions matching TRBD1. The CDR3 has 14 amino acids. Germline CDR1 and CDR2: MNHEY and SVGAGI. With V trimmed by 5 bases and J by 2 bases, 6 bases remained unmatched.

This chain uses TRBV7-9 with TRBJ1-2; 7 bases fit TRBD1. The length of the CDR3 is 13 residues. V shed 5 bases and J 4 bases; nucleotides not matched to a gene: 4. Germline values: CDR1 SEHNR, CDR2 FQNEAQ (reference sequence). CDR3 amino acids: CASSPGTVYGYTF. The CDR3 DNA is TGTGCCAGCAGCCCAGGGACAGTCTATGGCTACACCTTC. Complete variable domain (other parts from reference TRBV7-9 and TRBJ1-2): DTGVSQNPRHKITKRGQNVTFRCDPISEHNRLYWYRQTLGQGPEFLTYFQNEAQLEKSRLLSDRFSAERPKGSFSTLEIQRTEQGDSAMYLCASSPGTVYGYTFGSGTRLTVV.

The CDR3, as DNA: TGTGCCTGGAGTGGATACAGGGGACTTAATGAAAAACTGTTTTTT. This codes for CAWSGYRGLNEKLFF. The J gene is TRBJ1-4, the V gene TRBV30; the match to TRBD1 covers 7 bases. Looked up from germline, CDR1 is GTSNPN and CDR2 is SVGIG (reference sequence). The CDR3 contains 15 residues. The trim removed 1 base at V and 4 bases at J, leaving 6 bases unmatched.

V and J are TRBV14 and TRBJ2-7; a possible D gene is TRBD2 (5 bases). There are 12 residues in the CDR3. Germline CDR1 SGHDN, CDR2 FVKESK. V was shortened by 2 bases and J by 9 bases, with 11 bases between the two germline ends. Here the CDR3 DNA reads TGTGCCAGCAGCCAATCGAGGGCGGGGCAGTACTTC. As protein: CASSQSRAGQYF.

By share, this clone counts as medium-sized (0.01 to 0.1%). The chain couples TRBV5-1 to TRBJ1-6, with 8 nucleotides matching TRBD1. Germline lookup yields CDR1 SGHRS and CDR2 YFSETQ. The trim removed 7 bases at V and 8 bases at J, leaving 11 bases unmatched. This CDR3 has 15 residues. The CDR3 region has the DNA TGCGCCAGCCATGACGGGACAGGCAACGATTCACCCCTCCACTTT. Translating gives CASHDGTGNDSPLHF.

The CDR3 spells CASSQYYGYTF. In nucleotides, the CDR3 is TGTGCCAGCAGCCAGTACTATGGCTACACCTTC. The chain carries TRBV28 and TRBJ1-2; D is ambiguous. This CDR3 has 11 residues. V lost 6 bases and J lost 3, with 5 bases in between. Germline CDR1 is MDHEN and CDR2 is SYDVKM.